One sample yielded the 22 T cell receptor beta chains listed below, sequenced in a study of shared clonotypes between healthy human individuals. TCRdb keeps only in-frame clones here, not all; method: immunoSEQ multiplex PCR. The sample holds fewer than 400,000 clones, less than 85% seen once. Sequencing was carried out using memory CD4+ T cells sorted from blood. Regarding subset: CD45RA-negative fraction. The receptors originated from a man aged 30 to 45 in good health.

The CDR3 here is CASSLSGAEEQYF. CDR3 nucleotides: TGTGCCAGCAGCTTAAGTGGGGCGGAGGAGCAGTACTTC. J is TRBJ2-7 and V is TRBV7-9, with a weak D call TRBD1 (5 bases). The V gene's germline CDR1 is SEHNR and CDR2 FQNEAQ (reference sequence). This CDR3 has 13 residues. Between the trimmed V and J ends, which lost 2 bases and 7 bases, there was a span of 12 bases. The full variable domain, completed using reference TRBV7-9 and TRBJ2-7, is DTGVSQNPRHKITKRGQNVTFRCDPISEHNRLYWYRQTLGQGPEFLTYFQNEAQLEKSRLLSDRFSAERPKGSFSTLEIQRTEQGDSAMYLCASSLSGAEEQYFGPGTRLTVT.

The CDR3 DNA follows: TGCGCCAGCAGAGCGGGAGGGCCGGTTCGAGGACAAGAGACCCAGTACTTC. This codes for CASRAGGPVRGQETQYF. V and J are TRBV5-1 and TRBJ2-5, with 10 bases identical to TRBD2. Trimming cost V 5 bases and J 2 bases; bases outside gene matches: 12. This CDR3 region has 17 residues. Germline V gene sequence: CDR1 SGHRS, CDR2 YFSETQ. The variable domain in full, completed from reference TRBV5-1 and TRBJ2-5, reads KAGVTQTPRYLIKTRGQQVTLSCSPISGHRSVSWYQQTPGQGLQFLFEYFSETQRNKGNFPGRFSGRQFSNSRSEMNVSTLELGDSALYLCASRAGGPVRGQETQYFGPGTRLLVL.

V usage is TRBV5-5 and J usage is TRBJ2-5, with unresolved D. This CDR3 is built from 14 residues. From germline, CDR1 is SGHKS and CDR2 YYEKEE (reference sequence). Trimming pared 6 bases from V and 2 bases from J, leaving 14 bases between. CDR3: CASTAFGSQETQYF. The CDR3 region has the DNA TGTGCCAGCACCGCTTTCGGATCGCAAGAGACCCAGTACTTC. The entire variable domain, with the rest obtained from reference TRBV5-5 and TRBJ2-5, is as follows: DAGVTQSPTHLIKTRGQQVTLRCSPISGHKSVSWYQQVLGQGPQFIFQYYEKEERGRGNFPDRFSARQFPNYSSELNVNALLLGDSALYLCASTAFGSQETQYFGPGTRLLVL.

The chain couples TRBV19 to TRBJ1-1, with D hard to call. Germline V gives CDR1 LNHDA, CDR2 SQIVND (reference sequence). The CDR3 covers 16 residues. V gave up 6 bases and J gave up 1 base, with 18 bases separating them. CDR3 loop: CASSAFQRPGNTEAFF. The CDR3, as DNA: TGTGCCAGTAGCGCCTTCCAACGCCCAGGGAACACTGAAGCTTTCTTT.

V usage is TRBV7-8 and J usage is TRBJ2-7; TRBD1 is a possible D gene (5 bases). CDR3 length: 15 amino acids. Germline assignment: CDR1 SGHVS and CDR2 FQNEAQ. The ends were cut back, 5 bases at V and 3 bases at J, with 17 bases in the middle. Written as DNA, the CDR3 is TGTGCCAGCAGCCATCGACTTGGAAGGGGCTACGAGCAGTACTTC. This codes for CASSHRLGRGYEQYF.

The gene calls are TRBV6-5 and TRBJ1-2; D is uncertain. Per the germline V gene, CDR1 is MNHEY and CDR2 is SVGAGI. V gave up 0 bases and J gave up 8 bases, with 10 bases separating them. This CDR3 contains 13 residues. The CDR3 DNA reads as TGTGCCAGCAGTTACTCGAATCAAGCCGGCTACACCTTC. Translating gives CASSYSNQAGYTF.

The CDR3 sequence: CASSEASPVGGQPQHF. The CDR3 DNA sequence: TGTGCCAGCAGTGAGGCTTCCCCCGTAGGGGGTCAGCCCCAGCATTTT. The chain uses TRBV6-1 and TRBJ1-5; D is perhaps TRBD1 (6 bases). Germline CDR1 MNHNS, CDR2 SASEGT. CDR3 length: 16 residues. The germline V and J ends were trimmed by 3 bases and 6 bases, with 18 bases remaining between them.

A single count supports this clone. The chain has TRBV5-5 and TRBJ2-5; 7 positions agree with TRBD1. V shed 0 bases, J shed 1 base, and the junction held 9 bases outside the gene matches. The CDR3 covers 17 residues. The V gene's germline CDR1 is SGHKS and CDR2 YYEKEE (reference sequence). CDR3 DNA sequence: TGTGCCAGCAGCTTGGTACACTCCGGGACAGCCCAAGAGACCCAGTACTTC. Translation: CASSLVHSGTAQETQYF.

With respect to this clone: Other DNA variants within this sample encode the same CDR3. This sequence joins TRBV20-1 and TRBJ2-7, with D tentatively TRBD1 or TRBD2 (5 bases each). The CDR3 consists of 11 residues. CDR1 and CDR2 from the germline V gene are DFQATT and SNEGSKA (reference sequence). Trimming cost V 5 bases and J 3 bases, with 8 bases left between them. In DNA, the CDR3 is TGCAGTGCTGGGACCCTCTACGAGCAGTACTTC. Protein sequence: CSAGTLYEQYF.

This clone was recorded only once. In nucleotides, the CDR3 is TGTGCCAGCAGCTTAGTGTCAGGTCAGGGTTATCAGCAGTTCTTC. It specifies CASSLVSGQGYQQFF. This chain uses TRBV7-9 with TRBJ2-1; possibly TRBD1 for D (5 bases). Germline V lookup: CDR1 SEHNR, CDR2 FQNEAQ (reference sequence). V was cut by 1 base and J by 11 bases, with 18 bases left in between. The CDR3 is made up of 15 amino acids.

In this sample, this clone turned up once. This chain connects TRBV18 to TRBJ1-2, with TRBD1 matching 9 bases. The CDR3 is 16 residues long. The V gene's germline CDR1 is KGHSH and CDR2 LQKENI. V was pared by 6 bases and J by 0 bases, with 8 bases of the junction left unmatched. In nucleotides, the CDR3 is TGTGCCAGCTCCTCGGGACAGGGCTTGGCTAACTATGGCTACACCTTC. Amino acid sequence: CASSSGQGLANYGYTF.

V is TRBV9 and J is TRBJ2-1; 9 bases align to TRBD2. The V gene end was trimmed by 3 bases and the J gene end by 5 bases; junction bases not matched to a gene: 6. This CDR3 region has 15 residues. CDR1 is SGDLS, CDR2 YYNGEE, per germline. The CDR3 here is CASSGSGSGNNEQFF. The DNA of the CDR3 is TGTGCCAGCAGCGGTAGCGGGAGCGGGAACAATGAGCAGTTCTTC.

The chain links TRBV18 to TRBJ1-4; D is possibly TRBD1 (6 bases). The CDR3 totals 15 residues. The V end was cut by 0 bases, the J end by 5 bases, with 10 bases between. Per germline, CDR1 KGHSH and CDR2 LQKENI. As DNA, the CDR3 is TGTGCCAGCTCACCACCGAACAGGGTCAATGAAAAACTGTTTTTT. It encodes CASSPPNRVNEKLFF.

The chain carries TRBV13 and TRBJ2-7; D might be TRBD2 (6 bases). This CDR3 region has 15 residues. Trimming stripped 5 bases from V and 2 bases from J, with 16 bases between. Germline assignment: CDR1 PRHDT and CDR2 FYEKMQ (reference sequence). The CDR3 reads CASSPDLARPYEQYF. The DNA for the CDR3 is TGTGCCAGCAGCCCAGATCTAGCGCGCCCCTACGAGCAGTACTTC.

This clone was seen repeatedly, ten times or more. The sample contains more than one DNA sequence encoding this CDR3. This chain joins TRBV11-3 and TRBJ2-6; possibly TRBD2 for D (6 bases). Between the trimmed V and J ends, which lost 2 bases and 1 base, there was a span of 12 bases. The CDR3 has 17 residues. Germline-derived CDR1 and CDR2 are SGHNT and YENEEA. This CDR3 reads CASSLSAGGSGANVLTF. The CDR3 region has the DNA TGTGCCAGCAGCTTAAGTGCAGGAGGGTCTGGGGCCAACGTCCTGACTTTC.

This clone was counted between two and nine times. The V and J genes are TRBV5-5 and TRBJ1-1; 7 positions match TRBD1. Germline loops: CDR1 SGHKS, CDR2 YYEKEE (reference sequence). There are 15 residues in the CDR3. V trimming: 0 bases; J trimming: 5 bases; junction bases outside the gene matches: 7. The CDR3, as DNA: TGTGCCAGCAGCTTGGTGGAGGGGGCAGTGACTGAAGCTTTCTTT. Translated, it gives CASSLVEGAVTEAFF.

This clone was picked up one time. The chain employs TRBV18 and TRBJ2-7; 8 positions match TRBD2. The V gene end was trimmed by 6 bases and the J gene end by 1 base; junction bases not matched to a gene: 11. CDR1 is KGHSH and CDR2 is LQKENI in the germline V gene. The CDR3 length is 16 residues. In DNA form, the CDR3 reads TGTGCCAGCTCCCAGGACGGGGGGGCTTATTCCTACGAGCAGTACTTC. Encoded protein: CASSQDGGAYSYEQYF.

The sample holds a few counts of this clone. DNA for the CDR3: TGTGCCAGTAGCCCCGGAGTGAACACTGAAGCTTTCTTT. This sequence encodes CASSPGVNTEAFF. The chain employs TRBV19 and TRBJ1-1; unclear D gene. The CDR3 is made up of 13 amino acids. Germline CDR1 and CDR2: LNHDA and SQIVND (reference sequence). The V and J ends lost 6 bases and 0 bases respectively, with 8 bases between them.

This sequence joins TRBV19 and TRBJ1-2; TRBD1 might be the D (5 bases). CDR3 length: 13 residues. Trimming took 2 bases from V and 5 from J, leaving 9 bases between them. Per the germline V gene, CDR1 is LNHDA and CDR2 is SQIVND (reference sequence). The CDR3 DNA reads TGTGCCAGTAGTATACGGGGACTTTATGGCTACACCTTC. It specifies CASSIRGLYGYTF.

The chain joins TRBV9 to TRBJ1-1; D is unclear. Germline CDR1 and CDR2: SGDLS and YYNGEE. This CDR3 has 14 amino acids. Trimming removed 5 bases at V and 2 bases at J, with 13 bases between. The CDR3, as DNA: TGTGCCAGCAGTGGAGACCGGGTTAACACTGAAGCTTTCTTT. Protein product: CASSGDRVNTEAFF.

This clone was detected once. The gene calls are TRBV29-1 and TRBJ2-4; D might be TRBD1 (6 bases). V was cut by 4 bases and J by 8 bases, with 12 bases left in between. Germline CDR1 is SQVTM and CDR2 is ANQGSEA. CDR3 length: 12 amino acids. The CDR3 sequence: CSVGPPGDIQYF. In DNA, the CDR3 is TGCAGCGTTGGTCCCCCAGGGGACATTCAGTACTTC.

V gene TRBV28 combines with J gene TRBJ1-1; D not certain. The CDR3 has 12 residues. Per germline, CDR1 MDHEN and CDR2 SYDVKM. Trimming cost V 7 bases and J 4 bases, with 10 bases left between them. The CDR3 bases are TGTGCCAGCAAAGGCGCTCCCACTGAAGCTTTCTTT. Translating gives CASKGAPTEAFF.